The sequence of this TCR beta chain was determined in a study of CD8 T cells in ankylosing spondylitis (dated by TCRdb to 2017 to 2019). About the full investigation: The study profiled T cell receptor beta repertoires in healthy donors and ankylosing spondylitis patients to find disease-linked TCR variants. The full study cohort was made up of about 25 ankylosing spondylitis patients and over 90 healthy donors. Peripheral blood was sampled, and synovial fluid was also collected from ankylosing spondylitis patients. General findings and caveats noted by the study authors: According to the report, matched synovial fluid samples from ankylosing spondylitis patients were significantly enriched for the disease-linked clones. Blood from ankylosing spondylitis patients appeared to be characterized by a TCR beta motif composed of under ten highly homologous amino acid variants. Some motif variants were previously reported in synovial fluid and blood of reactive arthritis patients, suggesting common disease-initiation mechanisms. The disease-linked clones had a CD8+ phenotype and were found at relatively low frequencies in peripheral blood.

Trimming costs V 7 bases and J 4 bases, and their ends lie 16 bases apart. The CDR3 sequence holds 15 residues, the cysteine and phenylalanine included. The read is trimmed to its CDR3 DNA, 45 bases read in frame from base 1. This clonotype was found many times. The antigen this receptor binds is unknown. No base qualities exist here, and no much larger clone lies one base off it. TCRdb lists the instrument as Illumina HiSeq 2500. TCR beta libraries were prepared by quantitative 5'-RACE with molecular barcodes. The paper's data handling went like this. To identify disease-linked TCR variants, a new computational method was used, one built on a probabilistic model of VDJ rearrangement. In-frame beta chains were kept once TCRdb had trimmed the public reads at Q25 with fastp and called clones with MiXCR. Identical CDR3 proteins give one entry, which carries the most common genes and DNA. TCRdb, not the original authors, processed these V and J calls. Recorded for this sample are around 150,000 distinct CDR3 sequences; under 14% of them occurred a single time. The ten largest clonotypes hold under 35% of the sample.

The sample consisted of blood, either unsorted or a sorted T cell fraction (not recorded which). The receptor comes from a male donor with ankylosing spondylitis or in good health (not recorded which). The chain links TRBV12-3 or TRBV12-4 with TRBJ2-2, with no confident D gene call. The CDR3 sequence is CASTSFSTPTGELFF. The DNA reads TGTGCCAGCACCTCTTTCTCGACGCCCACCGGGGAGCTGTTTTTT.